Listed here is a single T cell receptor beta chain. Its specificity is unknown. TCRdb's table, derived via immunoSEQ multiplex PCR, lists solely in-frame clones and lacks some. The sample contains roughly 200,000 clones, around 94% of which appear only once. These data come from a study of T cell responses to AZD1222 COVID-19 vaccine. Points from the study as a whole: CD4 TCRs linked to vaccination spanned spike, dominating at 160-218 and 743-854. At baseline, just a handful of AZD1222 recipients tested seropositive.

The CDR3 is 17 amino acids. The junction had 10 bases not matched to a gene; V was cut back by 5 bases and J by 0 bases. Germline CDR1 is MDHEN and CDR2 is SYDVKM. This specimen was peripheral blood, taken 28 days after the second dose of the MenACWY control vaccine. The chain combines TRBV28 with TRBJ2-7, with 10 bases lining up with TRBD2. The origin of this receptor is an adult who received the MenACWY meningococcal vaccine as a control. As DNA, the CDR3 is TGTGCCAGCAGTCACTACCCGACTAGCGGGTACTCCTACGAGCAGTACTTC. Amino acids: CASSHYPTSGYSYEQYF.